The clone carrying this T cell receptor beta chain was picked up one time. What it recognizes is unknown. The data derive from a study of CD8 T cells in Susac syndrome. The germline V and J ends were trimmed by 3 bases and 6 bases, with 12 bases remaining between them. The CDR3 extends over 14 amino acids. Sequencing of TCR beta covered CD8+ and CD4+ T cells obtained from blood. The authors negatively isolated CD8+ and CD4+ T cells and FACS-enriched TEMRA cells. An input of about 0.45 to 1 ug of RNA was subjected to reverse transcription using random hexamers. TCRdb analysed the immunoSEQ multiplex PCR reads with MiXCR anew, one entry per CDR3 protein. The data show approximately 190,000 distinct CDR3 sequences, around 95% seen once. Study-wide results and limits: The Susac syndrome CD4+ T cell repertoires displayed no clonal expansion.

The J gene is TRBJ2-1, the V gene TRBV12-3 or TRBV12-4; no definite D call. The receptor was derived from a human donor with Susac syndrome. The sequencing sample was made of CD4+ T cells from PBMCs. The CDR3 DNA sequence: TGTGCCAGCAGTTTCGGCCGAAACGCCAATGAGCAGTTCTTC. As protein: CASSFGRNANEQFF.